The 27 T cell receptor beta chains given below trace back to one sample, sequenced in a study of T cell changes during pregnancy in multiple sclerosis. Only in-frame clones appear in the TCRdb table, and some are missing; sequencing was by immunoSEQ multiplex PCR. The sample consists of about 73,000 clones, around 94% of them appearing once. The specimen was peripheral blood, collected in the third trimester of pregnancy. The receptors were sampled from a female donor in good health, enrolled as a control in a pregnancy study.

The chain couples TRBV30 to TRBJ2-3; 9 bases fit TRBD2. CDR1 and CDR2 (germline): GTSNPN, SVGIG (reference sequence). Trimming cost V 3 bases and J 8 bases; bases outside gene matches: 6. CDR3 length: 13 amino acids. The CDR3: CAWRVDSGSTQYF. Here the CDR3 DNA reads TGTGCCTGGAGGGTCGATAGCGGGAGTACGCAGTATTTT.

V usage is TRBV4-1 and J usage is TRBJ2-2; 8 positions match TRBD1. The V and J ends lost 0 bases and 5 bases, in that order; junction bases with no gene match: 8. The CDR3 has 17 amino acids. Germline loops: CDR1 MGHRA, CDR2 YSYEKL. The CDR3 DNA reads TGCGCCAGCAGCCAAGATCTGCTCAGGGGGCAAACCGGGGAGCTGTTTTTT. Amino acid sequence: CASSQDLLRGQTGELFF.

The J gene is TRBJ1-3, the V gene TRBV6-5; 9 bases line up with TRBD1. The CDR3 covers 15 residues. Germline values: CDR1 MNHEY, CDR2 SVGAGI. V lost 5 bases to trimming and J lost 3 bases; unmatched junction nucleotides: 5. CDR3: CASSGRQGDGNTIYF. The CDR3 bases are TGTGCCAGCAGTGGCCGACAGGGGGATGGAAACACCATATATTTT.

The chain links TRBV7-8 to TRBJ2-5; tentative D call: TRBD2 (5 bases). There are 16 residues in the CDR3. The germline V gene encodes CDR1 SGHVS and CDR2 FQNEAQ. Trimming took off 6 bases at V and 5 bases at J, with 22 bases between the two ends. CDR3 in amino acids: CASRPPRTDALETQYF. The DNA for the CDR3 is TGTGCCAGCAGACCCCCTAGGACTGATGCCTTGGAGACCCAGTACTTC.

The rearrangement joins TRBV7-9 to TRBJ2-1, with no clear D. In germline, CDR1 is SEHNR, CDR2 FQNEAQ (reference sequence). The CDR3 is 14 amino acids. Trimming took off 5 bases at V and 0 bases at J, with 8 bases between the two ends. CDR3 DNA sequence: TGTGCCAGCAGCCAGCACAGCTCCTACAATGAGCAGTTCTTC. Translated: CASSQHSSYNEQFF.

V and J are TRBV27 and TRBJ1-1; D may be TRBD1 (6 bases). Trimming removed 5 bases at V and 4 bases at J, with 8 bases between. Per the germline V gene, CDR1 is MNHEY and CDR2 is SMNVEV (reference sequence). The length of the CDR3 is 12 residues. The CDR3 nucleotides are TGTGCCAGCAGTAAAGGGGGCACTGAAGCTTTCTTT. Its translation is CASSKGGTEAFF.

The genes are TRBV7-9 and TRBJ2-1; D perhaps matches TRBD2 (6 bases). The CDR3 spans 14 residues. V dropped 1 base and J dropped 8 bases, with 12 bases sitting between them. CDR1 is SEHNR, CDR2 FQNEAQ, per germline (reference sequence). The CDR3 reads CASSLEVTRDEQFF. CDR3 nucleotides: TGTGCCAGCAGCTTAGAAGTGACTAGGGATGAGCAGTTCTTC.

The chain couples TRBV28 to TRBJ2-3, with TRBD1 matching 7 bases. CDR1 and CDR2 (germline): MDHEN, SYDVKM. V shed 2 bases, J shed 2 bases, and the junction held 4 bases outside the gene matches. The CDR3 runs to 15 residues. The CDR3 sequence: CASSLGTADTDTQYF. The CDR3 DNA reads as TGTGCCAGCAGTTTAGGGACAGCAGACACAGATACGCAGTATTTT.

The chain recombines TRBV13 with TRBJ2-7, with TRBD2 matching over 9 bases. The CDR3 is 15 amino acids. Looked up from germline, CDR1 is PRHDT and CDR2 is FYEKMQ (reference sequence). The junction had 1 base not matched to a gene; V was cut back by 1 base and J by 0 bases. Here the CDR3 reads CASSLERGVSYEQYF. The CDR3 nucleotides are TGTGCCAGCAGCTTAGAGCGGGGGGTCTCCTACGAGCAGTACTTC.

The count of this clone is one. CDR3 sequence (DNA): TGTGCCAGCAGTGGACAGGGGGACACTGAAGCTTTCTTT. Protein product: CASSGQGDTEAFF. The V gene is TRBV9, the J gene TRBJ1-1; 10 nucleotides agree with TRBD1. The CDR3 contains 13 residues. Germline V gives CDR1 SGDLS, CDR2 YYNGEE. J lost 3 bases, V lost 5 bases, and 1 base had no gene match. The whole variable domain, filled in from reference TRBV9 and TRBJ1-1, reads DSGVTQTPKHLITATGQRVTLRCSPRSGDLSVYWYQQSLDQGLQFLIQYYNGEERAKGNILERFSAQQFPDLHSELNLSSLELGDSALYFCASSGQGDTEAFFGQGTRLTVV.

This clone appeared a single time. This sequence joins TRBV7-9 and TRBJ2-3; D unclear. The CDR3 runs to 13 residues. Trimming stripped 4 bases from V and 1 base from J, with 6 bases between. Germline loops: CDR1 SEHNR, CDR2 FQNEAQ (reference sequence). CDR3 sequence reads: CASSSFRTDTQYF. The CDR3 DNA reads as TGTGCCAGCAGCTCTTTTCGCACAGATACGCAGTATTTT.

The CDR3 loop is CASSIWGDWTGELFF. The DNA of the CDR3 is TGTGCCAGTAGTATCTGGGGGGATTGGACCGGGGAGCTGTTTTTT. This sequence joins TRBV19 and TRBJ2-2; a possible D gene is TRBD2 (6 bases). The CDR3 length is 15 residues. Germline V gene lookup returns CDR1 LNHDA and CDR2 SQIVND (reference sequence). Trimming stripped 3 bases from V and 5 bases from J, with 13 bases between.

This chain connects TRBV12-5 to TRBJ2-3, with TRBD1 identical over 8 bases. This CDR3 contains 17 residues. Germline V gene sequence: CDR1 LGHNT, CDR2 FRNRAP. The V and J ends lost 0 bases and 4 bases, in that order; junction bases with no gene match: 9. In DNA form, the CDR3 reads TGTGCTAGTGGTTTGGTACTAGGACAGGGAAGTGCAGATACGCAGTATTTT. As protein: CASGLVLGQGSADTQYF.

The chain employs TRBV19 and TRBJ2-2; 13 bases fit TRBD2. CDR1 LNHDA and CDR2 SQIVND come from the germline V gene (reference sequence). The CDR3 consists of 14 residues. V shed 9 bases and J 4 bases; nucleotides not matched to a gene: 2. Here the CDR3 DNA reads TGTGCCAGCAGACTAGCGGGGGGCACCGGGGAGCTGTTTTTT. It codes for CASRLAGGTGELFF.

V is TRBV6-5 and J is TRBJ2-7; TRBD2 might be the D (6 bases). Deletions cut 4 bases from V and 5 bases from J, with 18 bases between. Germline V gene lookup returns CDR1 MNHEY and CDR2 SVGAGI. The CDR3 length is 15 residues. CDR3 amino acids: CASSWGLEGVDEQYF. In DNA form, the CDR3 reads TGTGCCAGCAGTTGGGGCTTGGAGGGAGTAGACGAGCAGTACTTC.

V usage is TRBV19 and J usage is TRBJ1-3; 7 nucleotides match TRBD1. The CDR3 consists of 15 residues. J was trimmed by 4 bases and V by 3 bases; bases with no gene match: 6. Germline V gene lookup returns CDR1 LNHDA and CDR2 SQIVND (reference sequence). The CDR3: CASSIAGTAGNTIYF. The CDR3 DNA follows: TGTGCCAGTAGTATCGCCGGGACAGCCGGAAACACCATATATTTT. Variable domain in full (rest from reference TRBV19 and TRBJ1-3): DGGITQSPKYLFRKEGQNVTLSCEQNLNHDAMYWYRQDPGQGLRLIYYSQIVNDFQKGDIAEGYSVSREKKESFPLTVTSAQKNPTAFYLCASSIAGTAGNTIYFGEGSWLTVV.

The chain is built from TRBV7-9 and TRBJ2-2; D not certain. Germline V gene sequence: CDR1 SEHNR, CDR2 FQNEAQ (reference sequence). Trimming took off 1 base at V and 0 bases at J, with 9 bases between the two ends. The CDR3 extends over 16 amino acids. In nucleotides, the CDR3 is TGTGCCAGCAGCTTAGGAGGAGTTACGAACACCGGGGAGCTGTTTTTT. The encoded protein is CASSLGGVTNTGELFF.

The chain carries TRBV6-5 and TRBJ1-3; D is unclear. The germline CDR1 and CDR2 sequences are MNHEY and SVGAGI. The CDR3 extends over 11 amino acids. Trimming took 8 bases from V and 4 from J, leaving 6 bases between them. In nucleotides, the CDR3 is TGTGCCAGCCGAAGCGGAAACACCATATATTTT. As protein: CASRSGNTIYF.

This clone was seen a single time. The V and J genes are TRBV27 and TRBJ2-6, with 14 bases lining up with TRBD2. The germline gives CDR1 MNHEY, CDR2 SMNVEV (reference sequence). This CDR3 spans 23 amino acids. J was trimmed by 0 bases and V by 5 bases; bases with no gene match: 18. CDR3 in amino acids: CASSGPTGERTSGGISGANVLTF. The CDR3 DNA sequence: TGTGCCAGCAGTGGCCCGACAGGAGAACGGACTAGCGGGGGGATCTCTGGGGCCAACGTCCTGACTTTC.

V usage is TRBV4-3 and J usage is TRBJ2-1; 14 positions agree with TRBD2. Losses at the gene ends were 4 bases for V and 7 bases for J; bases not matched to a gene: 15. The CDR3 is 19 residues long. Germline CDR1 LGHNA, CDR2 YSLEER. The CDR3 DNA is TGCGCCAGCAGCCCACACTCCGGACTAGCGGGAGGCCGATCTAATGAGCAGTTCTTC. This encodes CASSPHSGLAGGRSNEQFF.

For the CDR3, the DNA is TGCGCCAGCACCCCCCGGCGGTCGAACACCGGGGAGCTGTTTTTT. It encodes CASTPRRSNTGELFF. This chain uses TRBV5-1 with TRBJ2-2; D is uncertain. CDR1 SGHRS and CDR2 YFSETQ come from the germline V gene. Trimming removed 6 bases at V and 0 bases at J, with 12 bases between. The CDR3 spans 15 residues.

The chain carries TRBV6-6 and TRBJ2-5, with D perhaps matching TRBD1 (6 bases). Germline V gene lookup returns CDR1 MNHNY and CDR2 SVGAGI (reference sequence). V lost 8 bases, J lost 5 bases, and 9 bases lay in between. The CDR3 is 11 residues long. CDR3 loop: CASGQRETQYF. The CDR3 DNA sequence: TGTGCCAGCGGACAGCGGGAGACCCAGTACTTC.

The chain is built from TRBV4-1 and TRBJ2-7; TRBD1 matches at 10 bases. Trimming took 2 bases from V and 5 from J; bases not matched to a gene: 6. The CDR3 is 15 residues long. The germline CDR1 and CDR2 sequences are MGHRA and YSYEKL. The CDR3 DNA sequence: TGCGCCAGCAGCCAACCGGGACAGGGGACCCACGAGCAGTACTTC. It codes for CASSQPGQGTHEQYF.

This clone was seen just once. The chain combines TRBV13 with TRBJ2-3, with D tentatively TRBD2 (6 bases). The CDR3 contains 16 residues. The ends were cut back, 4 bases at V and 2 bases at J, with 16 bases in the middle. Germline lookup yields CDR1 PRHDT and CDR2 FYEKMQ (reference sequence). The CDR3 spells CASSSEGAIFTDTQYF. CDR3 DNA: TGTGCCAGCAGCTCGGAGGGTGCGATTTTCACAGATACGCAGTATTTT.

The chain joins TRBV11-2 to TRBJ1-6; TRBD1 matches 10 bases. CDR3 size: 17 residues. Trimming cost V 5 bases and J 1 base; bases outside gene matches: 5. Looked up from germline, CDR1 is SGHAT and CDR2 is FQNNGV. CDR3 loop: CASSQWTGGSYNSPLHF. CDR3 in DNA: TGTGCCAGCAGCCAATGGACAGGGGGGTCCTATAATTCACCCCTCCACTTT.

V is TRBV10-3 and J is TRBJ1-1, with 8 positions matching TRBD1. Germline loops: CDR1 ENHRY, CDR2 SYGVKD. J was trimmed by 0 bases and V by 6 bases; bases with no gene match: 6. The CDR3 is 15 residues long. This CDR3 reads CAIRGTGEMNTEAFF. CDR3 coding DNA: TGTGCCATCAGGGGGACAGGTGAGATGAACACTGAAGCTTTCTTT.

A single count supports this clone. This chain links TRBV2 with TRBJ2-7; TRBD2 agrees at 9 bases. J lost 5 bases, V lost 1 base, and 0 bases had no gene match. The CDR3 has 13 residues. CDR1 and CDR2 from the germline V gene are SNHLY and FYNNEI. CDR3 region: CASSEGGRDEQYF. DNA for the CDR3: TGTGCCAGCAGTGAAGGCGGGAGGGACGAGCAGTACTTC.